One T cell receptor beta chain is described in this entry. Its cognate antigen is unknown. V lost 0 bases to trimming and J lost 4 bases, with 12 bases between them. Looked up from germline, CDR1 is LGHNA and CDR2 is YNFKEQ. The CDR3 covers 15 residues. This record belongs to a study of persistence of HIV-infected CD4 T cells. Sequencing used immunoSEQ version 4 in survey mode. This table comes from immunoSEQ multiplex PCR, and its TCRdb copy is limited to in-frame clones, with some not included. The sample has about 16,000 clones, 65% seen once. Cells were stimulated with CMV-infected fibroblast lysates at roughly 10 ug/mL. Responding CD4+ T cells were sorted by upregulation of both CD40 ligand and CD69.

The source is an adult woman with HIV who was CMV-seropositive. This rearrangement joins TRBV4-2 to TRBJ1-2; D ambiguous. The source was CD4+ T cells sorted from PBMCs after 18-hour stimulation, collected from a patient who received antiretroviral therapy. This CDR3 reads CASSQDRQNAYGYTF. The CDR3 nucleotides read TGTGCCAGCAGCCAAGACAGGCAGAACGCCTATGGCTACACCTTC.